This T cell receptor beta chain was sequenced during a study of cytomegalovirus exposure and HLA in healthy donors. The study ran its PCR with 60 Vbeta and 13 Jbeta primers. Libraries were prepared by immunoSEQ multiplex PCR; TCRdb keeps only in-frame clonotypes and omits some of them. The table has some 170,000 clones, around 79% seen once. The V gene end was trimmed by 5 bases and the J gene end by 1 base; junction bases not matched to a gene: 2. CDR1 SQVTM and CDR2 ANQGSEA come from the germline V gene. The CDR3 extends over 13 amino acids. The chain combines TRBV29-1 with TRBJ2-7, with 10 bases identical to TRBD2. The clonotype was recovered from a man in his forties or fifties in good health and CMV-seropositive. Sequenced input: PBMCs. The CDR3 here is CSVLAGVSYEQYF. As DNA, the CDR3 is TGCAGCGTTCTAGCGGGAGTTTCCTACGAGCAGTACTTC.